The 19 T cell receptor beta chains given below trace back to one sample, sequenced in a study of cytomegalovirus exposure and HLA in healthy donors. PCR involved 60 Vbeta and 13 Jbeta primers. Here immunoSEQ multiplex PCR was the method, and the copy in TCRdb shows in-frame clones only, minus some. This sample contains approximately 72,000 clones. Material: PBMCs. The receptors originated from a woman in her forties in good health and CMV-seropositive.

The chain couples TRBV5-1 to TRBJ1-2; D remains unclear. The germline V gene has CDR1 SGHRS and CDR2 YFSETQ. The V end was cut by 0 bases, the J end by 0 bases, with 9 bases between. This CDR3 has 15 amino acids. In nucleotides, the CDR3 is TGCGCCAGCAGCTTGGTCGGGGAGACTAACTATGGCTACACCTTC. Translation: CASSLVGETNYGYTF.

This sequence joins TRBV5-5 and TRBJ1-4; D is ambiguous. Trimming took 2 bases from V and 4 from J, leaving 9 bases between them. CDR3 size: 14 residues. Per germline, CDR1 SGHKS and CDR2 YYEKEE (reference sequence). The CDR3 region has the DNA TGTGCCAGCAGCTTCGCACACCGTAATGAAAAACTGTTTTTT. Translation gives CASSFAHRNEKLFF.

This chain links TRBV6-1 with TRBJ1-5; no definite D call. CDR1 and CDR2 (germline): MNHNS, SASEGT. Trimming pared 6 bases from V and 10 bases from J, leaving 13 bases between. The CDR3 has 12 amino acids. In nucleotides, the CDR3 is TGTGCCAGCAGGGGAGTGTCGCGACCCCAGCATTTT. Protein: CASRGVSRPQHF.

V usage is TRBV7-9 and J usage is TRBJ2-1; 9 positions agree with TRBD2. The CDR3 extends over 14 amino acids. Per the germline V gene, CDR1 is SEHNR and CDR2 is FQNEAQ (reference sequence). V shed 4 bases and J 4 bases; nucleotides not matched to a gene: 2. The chain's CDR3 is CASSSSGAYNEQFF. The CDR3 DNA sequence: TGTGCCAGCAGCTCTAGCGGGGCTTACAATGAGCAGTTCTTC.

J is TRBJ2-3 and V is TRBV10-3; TRBD1 might be the D (5 bases). V lost 4 bases to trimming and J lost 4 bases, with 9 bases between them. This CDR3 has 13 residues. Germline V lookup: CDR1 ENHRY, CDR2 SYGVKD. The CDR3 spells CAISAGRADTQYF. CDR3 DNA sequence: TGTGCCATCAGTGCTGGCAGGGCAGATACGCAGTATTTT.

This chain uses TRBV5-1 with TRBJ2-1, with D maybe TRBD2 (6 bases). Trimming left V 4 bases short and J 3 bases short, with 17 bases between. The germline V gene has CDR1 SGHRS and CDR2 YFSETQ. The CDR3 has 16 residues. CDR3 nucleotide sequence: TGCGCCAGCAGCCTTTCCGGGACTGCGAACTACAATGAGCAGTTCTTC. This translates into CASSLSGTANYNEQFF.

The chain has TRBV6-4 and TRBJ1-1; 9 bases align to TRBD1. The germline CDR1 and CDR2 sequences are MRHNA and SNTAGT. V lost 6 bases to trimming and J lost 0 bases; unmatched junction nucleotides: 5. The CDR3 loop spans 15 amino acids. The CDR3, as DNA: TGTGCCAGCAGCGCCGGACAGGGGATGAACACTGAAGCTTTCTTT. Amino acids: CASSAGQGMNTEAFF.

The J gene is TRBJ2-1, the V gene TRBV6-6, with D possibly being TRBD2 (6 bases). Trimming stripped 4 bases from V and 8 bases from J, with 21 bases between. The CDR3 covers 16 residues. CDR1 is MNHNY and CDR2 is SVGAGI in the germline V gene (reference sequence). DNA of the CDR3: TGTGCCAGCAGTTCCCATGGACGGGGGAGGATCGATGAGCAGTTCTTC. Encoded protein: CASSSHGRGRIDEQFF.

Remarks on this clone: The sample contains more than one DNA sequence encoding this CDR3. The V gene is TRBV6-1, the J gene TRBJ2-5, with 12 bases that match TRBD2. This CDR3 comprises 15 residues. J lost 2 bases, V lost 2 bases, and 0 bases had no gene match. Germline CDR1 MNHNS, CDR2 SASEGT. The CDR3 loop reads CASSELAGGQETQYF. CDR3 in DNA: TGTGCCAGCAGTGAACTAGCGGGAGGGCAAGAGACCCAGTACTTC.

This chain connects TRBV6-5 to TRBJ2-7; 9 bases map to TRBD1. CDR3 length: 12 amino acids. Germline CDR1 reads MNHEY; CDR2 reads SVGAGI. Losses at the gene ends were 7 bases for V and 7 bases for J; bases not matched to a gene: 5. In nucleotides, the CDR3 is TGTGCCAGCAACAGGGGGCCTGGGGAGCAGTACTTC. Protein: CASNRGPGEQYF.

The V and J genes are TRBV12-5 and TRBJ2-3; 13 bases map to TRBD2. CDR3 length: 16 residues. V dropped 5 bases and J dropped 2; count of bases not matched to a gene: 4. Per germline, CDR1 LGHNT and CDR2 FRNRAP. As DNA, the CDR3 is TGTGCTAGTGGTGTGGGACTAGCGGGGAACACAGATACGCAGTATTTT. Translated: CASGVGLAGNTDTQYF.

V usage is TRBV15 and J usage is TRBJ2-1, with TRBD2 matching 12 bases. V dropped 4 bases and J dropped 7; count of bases not matched to a gene: 5. This CDR3 has 15 amino acids. Germline CDR1 is LNHNV and CDR2 is YYDKDF (reference sequence). This chain's CDR3 is CATSTLTSGRNEQFF. CDR3 nucleotide sequence: TGTGCCACCAGCACCCTGACTAGCGGGAGAAATGAGCAGTTCTTC.

As for this clone: A junction end diverges from the germline sequence, so it may reflect a read error. This rearrangement joins TRBV27 to TRBJ1-5; D is ambiguous. Germline CDR1 and CDR2: MNHEY and SMNVEV (reference sequence). CDR3 size: 16 residues. CDR3 protein: CACSPLPGSEDQPQHF. The CDR3 bases are TGTGCCTGCAGCCCCCTGCCGGGAAGCGAGGATCAGCCCCAGCATTTT.

The V gene is TRBV5-5, the J gene TRBJ2-2, with no clear D. Trimming took 6 bases from V and 2 from J, leaving 14 bases between them. The CDR3 covers 15 residues. Looked up from germline, CDR1 is SGHKS and CDR2 is YYEKEE (reference sequence). The CDR3 coding sequence is TGTGCCAGCACCAATCATACAACCAACACCGGGGAGCTGTTTTTT. Translating gives CASTNHTTNTGELFF.

The J gene is TRBJ2-1, the V gene TRBV14; D may be TRBD2 (5 bases). Germline V gene data show CDR1 as SGHDN and CDR2 as FVKESK. Trimming pared 0 bases from V and 2 bases from J, leaving 8 bases between. This CDR3 has 15 amino acids. In DNA form, the CDR3 reads TGTGCCAGCAGCCAAGACCCGGGAACCTACAATGAGCAGTTCTTC. This encodes CASSQDPGTYNEQFF. The whole variable domain, remainder taken from reference TRBV14 and TRBJ2-1, is EAGVTQFPSHSVIEKGQTVTLRCDPISGHDNLYWYRRVMGKEIKFLLHFVKESKQDESGMPNNRFLAERTGGTYSTLKVQPAELEDSGVYFCASSQDPGTYNEQFFGPGTRLTVL.

The gene calls are TRBV6-6 and TRBJ2-1; TRBD2 matches at 15 bases. V lost 0 bases to trimming and J lost 10 bases; unmatched junction nucleotides: 1. The CDR3 is 15 residues long. Germline CDR1 is MNHNY and CDR2 is SVGAGI (reference sequence). The CDR3 nucleotides are TGTGCCAGCAGTTACTCCGGGACTAGCGGGGGGGAGCAGTTCTTC. Protein product: CASSYSGTSGGEQFF.

V and J are TRBV7-3 and TRBJ2-2, with D maybe TRBD1 (7 bases). The CDR3 totals 15 residues. V was shortened by 5 bases and J by 10 bases, with 20 bases between the two germline ends. Germline V gives CDR1 SGHTA, CDR2 FQGTGA. CDR3 coding DNA: TGTGCCAGCAGCCTAAGATTACAGGGGCGGGAGGAGCTGTTTTTT. It codes for CASSLRLQGREELFF.

The V gene is TRBV25-1, the J gene TRBJ2-2, with a tentative D call TRBD1 (6 bases). The V end was cut by 6 bases, the J end by 1 base, with 9 bases between. The CDR3 has 14 residues. Germline values: CDR1 MGHDK, CDR2 SYGVNS. The CDR3 sequence is CASRGAGNTGELFF. DNA for the CDR3: TGTGCCAGCAGGGGGGCGGGGAACACCGGGGAGCTGTTTTTT.

V and J are TRBV19 and TRBJ2-7, with 7 nucleotides matching TRBD1. Germline CDR1 is LNHDA and CDR2 is SQIVND (reference sequence). The trim removed 4 bases at V and 3 bases at J, leaving 3 bases unmatched. This CDR3 region has 13 residues. DNA for the CDR3: TGTGCCAGTAGTAGGCGACAGGGCTACGAGCAGTACTTC. This sequence encodes CASSRRQGYEQYF.